The 27 T cell receptor beta chains in this list originate from one sample, sequenced in a study of shared T cell receptors in the human thymus. Only in-frame clones appear in the TCRdb table, and some are missing; sequencing was by immunoSEQ multiplex PCR. The data contain about 660,000 clones, 88% of them seen just once; the ten biggest clones take up about 0.01%. This same sample was also taken into another study, of human thymus T cells.

The specimen sequenced was thymocytes. The receptors were gathered from a boy younger than two with a congenital heart defect.

The V gene is TRBV5-4, the J gene TRBJ2-1; 9 bases are shared with TRBD2. This CDR3 contains 16 residues. Germline lookup yields CDR1 SGHNT and CDR2 YYREEE (reference sequence). The V gene end was trimmed by 1 base and the J gene end by 1 base; junction bases not matched to a gene: 3. For the CDR3, the DNA is TGTGCCAGCAGCTTGTTAGCGGGAGAGTCCTACAATGAGCAGTTCTTC. It translates to CASSLLAGESYNEQFF. The complete variable domain, with remaining parts taken from reference TRBV5-4 and TRBJ2-1, reads ETGVTQSPTHLIKTRGQQVTLRCSSQSGHNTVSWYQQALGQGPQFIFQYYREEENGRGNFPPRFSGLQFPNYSSELNVNALELDDSALYLCASSLLAGESYNEQFFGPGTRLTVL.

This rearrangement joins TRBV6-5 to TRBJ1-1; the D gene is possibly TRBD1 (5 bases). The CDR3 sequence is 15 residues long. Trimming left V 4 bases short and J 1 base short, with 13 bases between. Germline assignment: CDR1 MNHEY and CDR2 SVGAGI. CDR3 loop: CASSCLRQPNTEAFF. The CDR3 DNA follows: TGTGCCAGCAGTTGTCTGAGACAGCCGAACACTGAAGCTTTCTTT.

This clone was observed a single time. This sequence joins TRBV5-1 and TRBJ2-3, with TRBD2 matching over 8 bases. After removal of 4 bases from V and 10 bases from J, the junction contained 5 bases not matched to a gene. This CDR3 comprises 12 residues. Germline V lookup: CDR1 SGHRS, CDR2 YFSETQ. CDR3 loop: CASSPGGLAQYF. CDR3 DNA: TGCGCCAGCAGCCCGGGGGGGCTGGCGCAGTATTTT.

The CDR3 reads CASSLAASGRARETQYF. The CDR3 DNA reads TGTGCCAGCAGCTTAGCGGCTAGCGGGAGGGCCCGGGAGACCCAGTACTTC. This chain joins TRBV7-2 and TRBJ2-5; 12 nucleotides align to TRBD2. CDR3 size: 17 residues. Germline V lookup: CDR1 SGHTA, CDR2 FQGNSA. With V trimmed by 0 bases and J by 5 bases, 7 bases remained unmatched.

CDR3 DNA sequence: TGTGCCTGGAGTACGCCCCCGACGGAGGGGTACACTGAAGCTTTCTTT. Its translation: CAWSTPPTEGYTEAFF. The chain recombines TRBV30 with TRBJ1-1, with a possible D match to TRBD1 (5 bases). V was cut by 2 bases and J by 3 bases, with 19 bases left in between. The CDR3 sequence is 16 residues long. Germline V CDR1 and CDR2: GTSNPN, SVGIG (reference sequence).

CDR3 in amino acids: CASNAGRGVYGYTF. The CDR3 DNA follows: TGTGCCAGCAACGCCGGCCGCGGCGTCTATGGCTACACCTTC. The chain recombines TRBV5-5 with TRBJ1-2; no clear D gene. V was cut by 6 bases and J by 4 bases, with 16 bases left in between. The CDR3 spans 14 residues. The germline V gene has CDR1 SGHKS and CDR2 YYEKEE (reference sequence).

This sequence joins TRBV27 and TRBJ2-7, with TRBD2 matching over 9 bases. CDR1 and CDR2 (germline): MNHEY, SMNVEV (reference sequence). The CDR3 is 15 amino acids. V shed 6 bases and J 3 bases; nucleotides not matched to a gene: 9. The CDR3 region is CASSRSGRGNYEQYF. CDR3 bases: TGTGCCAGCAGCCGTAGCGGGAGAGGGAACTACGAGCAGTACTTC.

V and J are TRBV18 and TRBJ2-3, with D tentatively TRBD2 (6 bases). The V gene's germline CDR1 is KGHSH and CDR2 LQKENI. This CDR3 region has 15 residues. V lost 3 bases, J lost 4 bases, and 14 bases lay in between. Here the CDR3 DNA reads TGTGCCAGCTCACCGGAGGGCAGGAACGCAGATACGCAGTATTTT. Its protein product is CASSPEGRNADTQYF.

The chain has TRBV9 and TRBJ2-5; 7 nucleotides line up with TRBD2. The CDR3 extends over 16 amino acids. Trimming at V came to 0 bases and at J to 5 bases, leaving 10 bases not matched to a gene. CDR1 and CDR2 from the germline V gene are SGDLS and YYNGEE. CDR3 nucleotides: TGTGCCAGCAGCGTAGGGGCGGGAGTAATGTGGGAGACCCAGTACTTC. Translation gives CASSVGAGVMWETQYF. Full variable domain (remainder filled in from reference TRBV9 and TRBJ2-5): DSGVTQTPKHLITATGQRVTLRCSPRSGDLSVYWYQQSLDQGLQFLIQYYNGEERAKGNILERFSAQQFPDLHSELNLSSLELGDSALYFCASSVGAGVMWETQYFGPGTRLLVL.

The chain links TRBV7-6 to TRBJ1-4; 7 nucleotides line up with TRBD1. V trimming: 5 bases; J trimming: 0 bases; junction bases outside the gene matches: 6. Germline-derived CDR1 and CDR2 are SGHVS and FNYEAQ. The CDR3 length is 16 residues. CDR3 in amino acids: CASSPTGVATNEKLFF. The CDR3 bases are TGTGCCAGCAGCCCCACAGGGGTTGCAACTAATGAAAAACTGTTTTTT.

The chain uses TRBV2 and TRBJ2-3; the D gene is possibly TRBD2 (7 bases). Germline CDR1 reads SNHLY; CDR2 reads FYNNEI. Trimming removed 6 bases from V and 2 bases from J, with 18 bases in between. The CDR3 contains 16 residues. The DNA of the CDR3 is TGTGCCAGCAGAGATCTAGGGGGGGCCCTCACAGATACGCAGTATTTT. Protein: CASRDLGGALTDTQYF.

The V gene is TRBV7-9, the J gene TRBJ2-2; weak D call: TRBD1 (6 bases). V lost 4 bases, J lost 0 bases, and 21 bases lay in between. The CDR3 consists of 19 residues. In germline, CDR1 is SEHNR, CDR2 FQNEAQ (reference sequence). CDR3 bases: TGTGCCAGCAGCTACCGGACAGCTCGTTCGGGACCGAACACCGGGGAGCTGTTTTTT. It yields the protein CASSYRTARSGPNTGELFF. Looking up the rest from reference TRBV7-9 and TRBJ2-2 gives the full variable domain: DTGVSQNPRHKITKRGQNVTFRCDPISEHNRLYWYRQTLGQGPEFLTYFQNEAQLEKSRLLSDRFSAERPKGSFSTLEIQRTEQGDSAMYLCASSYRTARSGPNTGELFFGEGSRLTVL.

This chain connects TRBV7-3 to TRBJ2-7; 8 bases are shared with TRBD2. The trim removed 5 bases at V and 4 bases at J, leaving 13 bases unmatched. CDR3 length equals 16 residues. Germline CDR1 is SGHTA and CDR2 is FQGTGA. The CDR3 nucleotides read TGTGCCAGCAGCCCGTCCGGAGCGGGAGAACATTACGAGCAGTACTTC. Residues: CASSPSGAGEHYEQYF.

The J gene is TRBJ2-3, the V gene TRBV6-6, with D possibly TRBD2 on 6 matching bases. V was trimmed by 3 bases and J by 1 base, leaving 14 bases between them. Germline V gene data show CDR1 as MNHNY and CDR2 as SVGAGI (reference sequence). CDR3 length equals 16 residues. Written as DNA, the CDR3 is TGTGCCAGCAGTTATCCCTTAGCGGTCCGCACAGATACGCAGTATTTT. Its translation is CASSYPLAVRTDTQYF.

This chain uses TRBV10-1 with TRBJ2-3; weak D call: TRBD2 (6 bases). Germline-derived CDR1 and CDR2 are WNHNN and SYGVQD (reference sequence). The CDR3 has 18 residues. V lost 0 bases and J lost 2, with 18 bases in between. The CDR3 region is CASSESPDPLAFTDTQYF. CDR3 DNA: TGCGCCAGCAGTGAGTCGCCCGATCCGCTAGCGTTCACAGATACGCAGTATTTT.

The gene calls are TRBV5-1 and TRBJ2-1; 7 bases fit TRBD2. Germline V gene data show CDR1 as SGHRS and CDR2 as YFSETQ. The V segment lost 3 bases and the J segment 0 bases; nucleotides outside the gene matches: 6. The CDR3 totals 16 residues. CDR3 coding DNA: TGCGCCAGCAGCTCCTTAGGCGGGAGCTCCTACAATGAGCAGTTCTTC. This sequence encodes CASSSLGGSSYNEQFF.

This sequence joins TRBV4-2 and TRBJ1-2; 9 nucleotides align to TRBD1. Trimming removed 2 bases from V and 6 bases from J; junction bases left unmatched: 7. The CDR3 consists of 15 residues. Per germline, CDR1 LGHNA and CDR2 YNFKEQ. Written as DNA, the CDR3 is TGTGCCAGCAGCCAAAACAGAGGGACAGGGAATGGCTACACCTTC. Protein sequence: CASSQNRGTGNGYTF.

This chain links TRBV18 with TRBJ2-7, with D perhaps TRBD2 (6 bases). The CDR3 is 19 residues long. Trimming took off 1 base at V and 4 bases at J, with 26 bases between the two ends. Germline V gene sequence: CDR1 KGHSH, CDR2 LQKENI. This CDR3 is CASSPHHPAGSTLFYEQYF. The DNA for the CDR3 is TGTGCCAGCTCACCACACCATCCGGCGGGGTCCACCCTCTTTTACGAGCAGTACTTC.

V and J are TRBV10-1 and TRBJ1-1, with 7 bases that match TRBD1. The CDR3 totals 18 residues. With V trimmed by 0 bases and J by 3 bases, 13 bases remained unmatched. CDR1 is WNHNN and CDR2 is SYGVQD in the germline V gene (reference sequence). CDR3 in DNA: TGCGCCAGCAGTGAGTCGGAGGGACAGCCGGACGGGGACACTGAAGCTTTCTTT. Amino acids: CASSESEGQPDGDTEAFF.

V usage is TRBV11-1 and J usage is TRBJ2-7, with D possibly TRBD1 on 5 matching bases. V was cut by 5 bases and J by 3 bases, with 17 bases left in between. Germline V gene data show CDR1 as SGHAT and CDR2 as FQDESV (reference sequence). The CDR3 runs 15 residues. CDR3 in amino acids: CASSDDEDKNYEQYF. In nucleotides, the CDR3 is TGTGCCAGCAGCGACGATGAGGACAAAAACTACGAGCAGTACTTC.

This clone turned up a few times. The chain is built from TRBV5-4 and TRBJ2-2; D is possibly TRBD2 (5 bases). Trimming pared 0 bases from V and 5 bases from J, leaving 11 bases between. This CDR3 is built from 15 residues. Germline V gene sequence: CDR1 SGHNT, CDR2 YYREEE (reference sequence). The DNA for the CDR3 is TGTGCCAGCAGCTTGGTAGGCGGAGGAACCGGGGAGCTGTTTTTT. Translated, it gives CASSLVGGGTGELFF.

V and J are TRBV15 and TRBJ2-1, with D uncertain. The germline gives CDR1 LNHNV, CDR2 YYDKDF (reference sequence). Trimming cost V 2 bases and J 9 bases, with 20 bases left between them. The CDR3 sequence is 16 residues long. The CDR3 spells CATSRMGKSRISEQFF. CDR3 DNA: TGTGCCACCAGCAGAATGGGCAAATCGCGTATTTCTGAGCAGTTCTTC.

The V and J genes are TRBV27 and TRBJ2-7, with D possibly being TRBD1 (6 bases). V lost 7 bases, J lost 6 bases, and 13 bases lay in between. The germline V gene encodes CDR1 MNHEY and CDR2 SMNVEV (reference sequence). The CDR3 sequence is 12 residues long. For the CDR3, the DNA is TGTGCCAGCACTTCCCCACAGGGCGAGCAGTACTTC. This gives the protein CASTSPQGEQYF.

The chain uses TRBV2 and TRBJ2-7; TRBD2 aligns across 7 bases. V gave up 7 bases and J gave up 0 bases; unmatched junction bases: 21. The CDR3 contains 19 residues. CDR1 SNHLY and CDR2 FYNNEI come from the germline V gene. CDR3 bases: TGTGCCAGCAACGCAATGGGTTTAGCGGGTCTCTTCTACTCCTACGAGCAGTACTTC. Translation gives CASNAMGLAGLFYSYEQYF.

This clone was recorded only once. The chain links TRBV15 to TRBJ2-1, with D perhaps matching TRBD2 (6 bases). Trimming removed 0 bases from V and 1 base from J, with 13 bases in between. Germline V gene sequence: CDR1 LNHNV, CDR2 YYDKDF (reference sequence). The CDR3 covers 17 residues. The CDR3 reads CATSRDPWRGSYNEQFF. The CDR3 nucleotides are TGTGCCACCAGCAGAGATCCGTGGCGGGGATCCTACAATGAGCAGTTCTTC.

The gene calls are TRBV5-5 and TRBJ2-1, with 7 bases identical to TRBD2. Trimming took 3 bases from V and 3 from J; bases not matched to a gene: 15. CDR1 and CDR2 from the germline V gene are SGHKS and YYEKEE (reference sequence). The CDR3 totals 18 residues. CDR3 DNA sequence: TGTGCCAGCAGCTGCCCGTCTGGCGGGAGATCGATCTACAATGAGCAGTTCTTC. It encodes CASSCPSGGRSIYNEQFF.

V and J are TRBV4-2 and TRBJ2-5, with TRBD2 identical over 9 bases. Germline loops: CDR1 LGHNA, CDR2 YNFKEQ. The trim removed 0 bases at V and 5 bases at J, leaving 25 bases unmatched. This CDR3 region has 22 residues. CDR3 residues: CASSQERGGVIGGRAGDETQYF. CDR3 bases: TGTGCCAGCAGCCAAGAAAGAGGGGGGGTCATTGGCGGGAGGGCCGGGGATGAGACCCAGTACTTC.